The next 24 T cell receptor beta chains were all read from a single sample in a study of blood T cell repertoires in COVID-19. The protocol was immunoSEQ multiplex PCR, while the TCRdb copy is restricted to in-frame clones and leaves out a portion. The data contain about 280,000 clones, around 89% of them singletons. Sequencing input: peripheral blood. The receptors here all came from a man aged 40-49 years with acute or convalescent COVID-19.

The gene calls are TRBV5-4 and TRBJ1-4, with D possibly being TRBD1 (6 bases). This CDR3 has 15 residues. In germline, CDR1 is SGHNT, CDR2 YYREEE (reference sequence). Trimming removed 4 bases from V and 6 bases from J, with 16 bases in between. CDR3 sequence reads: CASSTRRGADEKLFF. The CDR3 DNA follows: TGTGCCAGCAGCACGCGCAGGGGAGCGGATGAAAAACTGTTTTTT. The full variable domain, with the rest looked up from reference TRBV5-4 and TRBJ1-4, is ETGVTQSPTHLIKTRGQQVTLRCSSQSGHNTVSWYQQALGQGPQFIFQYYREEENGRGNFPPRFSGLQFPNYSSELNVNALELDDSALYLCASSTRRGADEKLFFGSGTQLSVL.

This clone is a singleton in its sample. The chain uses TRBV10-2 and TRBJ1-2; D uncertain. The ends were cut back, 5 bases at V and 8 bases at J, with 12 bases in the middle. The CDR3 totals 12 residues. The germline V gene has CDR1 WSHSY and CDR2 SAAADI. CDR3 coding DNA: TGCGCCAGCAGTCAAGAGAGCGCCGGCTACACCTTC. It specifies CASSQESAGYTF.

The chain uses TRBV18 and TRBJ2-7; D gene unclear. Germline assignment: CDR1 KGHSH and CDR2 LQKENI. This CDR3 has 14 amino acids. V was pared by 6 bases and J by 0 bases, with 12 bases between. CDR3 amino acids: CASSPAWSSYEQYF. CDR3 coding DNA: TGTGCCAGCTCCCCAGCCTGGAGCTCCTACGAGCAGTACTTC.

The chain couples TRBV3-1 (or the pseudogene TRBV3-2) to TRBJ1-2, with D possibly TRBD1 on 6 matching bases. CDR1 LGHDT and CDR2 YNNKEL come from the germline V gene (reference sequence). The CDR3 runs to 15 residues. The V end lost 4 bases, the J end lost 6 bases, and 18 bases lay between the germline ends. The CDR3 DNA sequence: TGTGCCAGCAGCCCACCTAAGGGGGGGAAGAATGGCTACACCTTC. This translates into CASSPPKGGKNGYTF.

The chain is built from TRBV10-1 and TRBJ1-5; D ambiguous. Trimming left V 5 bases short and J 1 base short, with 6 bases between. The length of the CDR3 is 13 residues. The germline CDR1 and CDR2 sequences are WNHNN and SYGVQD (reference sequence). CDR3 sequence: CASSTDSNQPQHF. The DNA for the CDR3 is TGCGCCAGCAGTACAGACAGCAATCAGCCCCAGCATTTT.

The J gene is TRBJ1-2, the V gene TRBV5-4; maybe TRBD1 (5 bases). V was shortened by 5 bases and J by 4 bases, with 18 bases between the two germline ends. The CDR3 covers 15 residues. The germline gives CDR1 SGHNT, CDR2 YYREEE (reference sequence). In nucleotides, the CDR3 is TGTGCCAGCAGTTGGACGGGGGTGGGGAGCTATGGCTACACCTTC. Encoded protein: CASSWTGVGSYGYTF.

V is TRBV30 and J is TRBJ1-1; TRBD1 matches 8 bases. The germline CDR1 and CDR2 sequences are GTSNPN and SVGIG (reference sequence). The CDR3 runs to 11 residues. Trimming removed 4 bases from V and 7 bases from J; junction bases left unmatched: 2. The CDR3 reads CAWIGTGEAFF. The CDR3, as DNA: TGTGCCTGGATTGGGACAGGTGAAGCTTTCTTT. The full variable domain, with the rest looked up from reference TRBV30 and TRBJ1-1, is SQTIHQWPATLVQPVGSPLSLECTVEGTSNPNLYWYRQAAGRGLQLLFYSVGIGQISSEVPQNLSASRPQDRQFILSSKKLLLSDSGFYLCAWIGTGEAFFGQGTRLTVV.

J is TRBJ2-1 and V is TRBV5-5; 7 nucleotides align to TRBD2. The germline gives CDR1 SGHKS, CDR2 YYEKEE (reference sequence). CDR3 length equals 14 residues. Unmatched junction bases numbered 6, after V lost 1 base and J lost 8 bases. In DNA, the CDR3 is TGTGCCAGCAGCTTGCAAGGACTAGAGGATGAGCAGTTCTTC. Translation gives CASSLQGLEDEQFF.

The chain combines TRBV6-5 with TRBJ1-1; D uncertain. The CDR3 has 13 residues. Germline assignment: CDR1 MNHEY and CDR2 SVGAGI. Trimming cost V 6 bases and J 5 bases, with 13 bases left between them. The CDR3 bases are TGTGCCAGCAGCTTCTCCCGGGAAACTGAAGCTTTCTTT. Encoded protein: CASSFSRETEAFF.

CDR3 nucleotide sequence: TGTGCCACCAGCAGGTCCGGAGACCCTGGAAACACCATATATTTT. Its translation is CATSRSGDPGNTIYF. This chain connects TRBV15 to TRBJ1-3; D is ambiguous. Germline V gene sequence: CDR1 LNHNV, CDR2 YYDKDF (reference sequence). This CDR3 has 15 amino acids. V shed 3 bases and J shed 2 bases, with 11 bases lying between them.

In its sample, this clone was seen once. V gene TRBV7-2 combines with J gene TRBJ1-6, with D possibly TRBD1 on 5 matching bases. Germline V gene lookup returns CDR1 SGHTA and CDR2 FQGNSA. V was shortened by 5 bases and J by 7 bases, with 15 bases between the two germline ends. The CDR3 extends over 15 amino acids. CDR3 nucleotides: TGTGCCAGCAGCCCCTCACTTGGGGGGAATTCACCCCTCCACTTT. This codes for CASSPSLGGNSPLHF.

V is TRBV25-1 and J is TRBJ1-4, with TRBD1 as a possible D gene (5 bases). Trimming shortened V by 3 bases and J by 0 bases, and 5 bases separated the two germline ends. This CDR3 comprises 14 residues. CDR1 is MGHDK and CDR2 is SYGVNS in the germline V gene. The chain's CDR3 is CASSETATNEKLFF. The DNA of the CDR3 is TGTGCCAGCAGTGAGACAGCAACTAATGAAAAACTGTTTTTT.

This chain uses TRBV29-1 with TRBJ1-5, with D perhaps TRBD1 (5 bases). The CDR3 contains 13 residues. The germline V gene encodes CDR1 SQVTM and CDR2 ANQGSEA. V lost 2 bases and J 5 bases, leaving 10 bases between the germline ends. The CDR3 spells CSVELGADQPQHF. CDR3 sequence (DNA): TGCAGCGTTGAACTAGGGGCGGATCAGCCCCAGCATTTT.

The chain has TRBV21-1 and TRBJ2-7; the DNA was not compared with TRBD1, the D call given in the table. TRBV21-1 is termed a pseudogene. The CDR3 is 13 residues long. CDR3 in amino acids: CASRTGRPGEQYF. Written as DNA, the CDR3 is TGTGCCAGCAGGACAGGCCGCCCCGGCGAGCAGTACTTC.

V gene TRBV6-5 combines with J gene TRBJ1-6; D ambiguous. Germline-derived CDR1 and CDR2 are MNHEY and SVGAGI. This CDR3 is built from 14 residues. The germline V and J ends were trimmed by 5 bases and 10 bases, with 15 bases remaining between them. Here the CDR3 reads CASSPPPGESPLHF. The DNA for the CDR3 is TGTGCCAGCAGTCCCCCCCCGGGAGAGTCACCCCTCCACTTT.

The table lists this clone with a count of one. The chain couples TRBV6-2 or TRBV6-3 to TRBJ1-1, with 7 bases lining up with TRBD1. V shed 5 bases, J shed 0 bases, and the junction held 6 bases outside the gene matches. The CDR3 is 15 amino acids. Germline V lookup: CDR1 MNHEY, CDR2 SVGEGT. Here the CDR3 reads CASSRRTGMNTEAFF. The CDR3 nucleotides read TGTGCCAGCAGTCGCAGGACAGGAATGAACACTGAAGCTTTCTTT.

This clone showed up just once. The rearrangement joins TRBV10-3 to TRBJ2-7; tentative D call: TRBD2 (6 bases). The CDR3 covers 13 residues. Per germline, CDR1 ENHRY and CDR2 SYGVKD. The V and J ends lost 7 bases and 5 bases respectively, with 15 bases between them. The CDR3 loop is CAIMGGIENEQYF. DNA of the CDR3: TGTGCCATCATGGGGGGTATTGAAAACGAGCAGTACTTC.

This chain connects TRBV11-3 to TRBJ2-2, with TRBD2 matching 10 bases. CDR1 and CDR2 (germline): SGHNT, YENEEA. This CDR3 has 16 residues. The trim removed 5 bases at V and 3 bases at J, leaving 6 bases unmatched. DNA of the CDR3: TGTGCCAGCAGCCTCTCAGCGGGGGGGTACACCGGGGAGCTGTTTTTT. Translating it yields CASSLSAGGYTGELFF. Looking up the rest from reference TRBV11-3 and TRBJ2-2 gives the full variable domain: EAGVVQSPRYKIIEKKQPVAFWCNPISGHNTLYWYLQNLGQGPELLIRYENEEAVDDSQLPKDRFSAERLKGVDSTLKIQPAELGDSAVYLCASSLSAGGYTGELFFGEGSRLTVL.

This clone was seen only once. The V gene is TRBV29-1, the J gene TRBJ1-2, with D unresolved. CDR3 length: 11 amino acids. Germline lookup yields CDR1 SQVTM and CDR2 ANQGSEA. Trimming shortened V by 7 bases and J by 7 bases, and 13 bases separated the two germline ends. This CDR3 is CSAGELGGYTF. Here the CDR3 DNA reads TGCAGCGCGGGAGAGCTCGGTGGCTACACCTTC.

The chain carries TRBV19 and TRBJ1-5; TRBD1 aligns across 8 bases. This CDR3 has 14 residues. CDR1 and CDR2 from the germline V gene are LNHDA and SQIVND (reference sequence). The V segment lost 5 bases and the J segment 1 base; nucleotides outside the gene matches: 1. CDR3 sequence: CASSWDRSNQPQHF. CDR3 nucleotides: TGTGCCAGTAGTTGGGACAGGAGCAATCAGCCCCAGCATTTT. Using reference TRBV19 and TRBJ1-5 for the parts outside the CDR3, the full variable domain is DGGITQSPKYLFRKEGQNVTLSCEQNLNHDAMYWYRQDPGQGLRLIYYSQIVNDFQKGDIAEGYSVSREKKESFPLTVTSAQKNPTAFYLCASSWDRSNQPQHFGDGTRLSIL.

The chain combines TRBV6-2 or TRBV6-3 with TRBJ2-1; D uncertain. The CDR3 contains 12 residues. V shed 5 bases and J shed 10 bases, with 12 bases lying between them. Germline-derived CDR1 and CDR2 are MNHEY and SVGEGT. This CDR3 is CASSPGVGEQFF. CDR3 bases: TGTGCCAGCAGTCCCGGTGTGGGCGAGCAGTTCTTC.

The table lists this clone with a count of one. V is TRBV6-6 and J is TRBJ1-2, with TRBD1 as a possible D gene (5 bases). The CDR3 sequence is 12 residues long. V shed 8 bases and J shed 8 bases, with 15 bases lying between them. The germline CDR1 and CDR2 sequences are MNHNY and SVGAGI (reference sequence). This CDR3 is CASGKGPSGYTF. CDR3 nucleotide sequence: TGTGCCAGCGGAAAGGGGCCCTCGGGCTACACCTTC.

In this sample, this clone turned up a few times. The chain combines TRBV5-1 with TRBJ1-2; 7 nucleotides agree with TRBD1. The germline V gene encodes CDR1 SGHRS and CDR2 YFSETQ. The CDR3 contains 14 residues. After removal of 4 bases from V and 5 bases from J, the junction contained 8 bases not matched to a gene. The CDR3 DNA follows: TGCGCCAGCAGCATCGGGACAGAGGCATATGGCTACACCTTC. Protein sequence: CASSIGTEAYGYTF.

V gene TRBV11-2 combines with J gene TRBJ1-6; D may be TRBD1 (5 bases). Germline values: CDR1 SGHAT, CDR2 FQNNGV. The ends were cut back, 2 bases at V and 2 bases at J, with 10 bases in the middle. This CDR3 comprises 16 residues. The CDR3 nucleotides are TGTGCCAGCAGCTTACGGGGGGGGGCCTATAATTCACCCCTCCACTTT. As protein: CASSLRGGAYNSPLHF.